This T cell receptor (beta chain) derives from a study of cytomegalovirus exposure and HLA in healthy donors. Points from the study as a whole: The study listed about 150 cytomegalovirus-associated TCR beta chains. V- and J-gene trimming in TCR beta was tied to a missense DCLRE1C variant by an analysis performed later.

As regards this clone: Its target is unknown.

CDR3 length: 17 amino acids. V lost 4 bases and J lost 4; bases outside the gene matches: 14. Per the germline V gene, CDR1 is LNHNV and CDR2 is YYDKDF (reference sequence). Amplification used 60 Vbeta primers and 13 Jbeta primers. Clones were read by immunoSEQ multiplex PCR, and TCRdb kept only the in-frame ones, dropping some. This sample yields roughly 120,000 clones, of which approximately 81% are seen a single time; approximately 4% belongs to the top ten. This receptor was obtained from a man aged 30 to 45 in good health and CMV-seropositive. The sample comprised PBMCs. The chain uses TRBV15 and TRBJ1-2; 8 bases are shared with TRBD1. This CDR3 reads CATSTEPTDREGYGYTF. The CDR3 DNA reads TGTGCCACCAGCACCGAGCCTACGGACAGGGAGGGCTATGGCTACACCTTC. The complete variable domain, with remaining parts taken from reference TRBV15 and TRBJ1-2, reads DAMVIQNPRYQVTQFGKPVTLSCSQTLNHNVMYWYQQKSSQAPKLLFHYYDKDFNNEADTPDNFQSRRPNTSFCFLDIRSPGLGDTAMYLCATSTEPTDREGYGYTFGSGTRLTVV.